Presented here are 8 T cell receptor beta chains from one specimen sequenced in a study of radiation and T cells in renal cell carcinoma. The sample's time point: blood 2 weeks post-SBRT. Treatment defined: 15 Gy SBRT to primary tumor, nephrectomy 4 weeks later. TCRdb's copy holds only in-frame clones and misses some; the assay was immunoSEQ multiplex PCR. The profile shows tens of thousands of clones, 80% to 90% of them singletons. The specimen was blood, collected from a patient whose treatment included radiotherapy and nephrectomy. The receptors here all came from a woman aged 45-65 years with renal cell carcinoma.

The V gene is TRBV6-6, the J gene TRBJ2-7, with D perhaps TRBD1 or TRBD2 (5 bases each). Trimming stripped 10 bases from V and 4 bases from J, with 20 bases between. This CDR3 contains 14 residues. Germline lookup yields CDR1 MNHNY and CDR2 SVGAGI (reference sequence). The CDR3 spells CATWEPGRQYEQYF. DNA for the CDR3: TGTGCCACCTGGGAACCGGGACGACAATACGAGCAGTACTTC.

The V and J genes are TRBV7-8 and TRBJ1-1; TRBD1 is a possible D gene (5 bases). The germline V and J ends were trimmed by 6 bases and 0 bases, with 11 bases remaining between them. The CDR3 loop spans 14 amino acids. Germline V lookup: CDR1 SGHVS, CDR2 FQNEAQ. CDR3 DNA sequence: TGTGCCAGCAGAAAGGACATCATGAACACTGAAGCTTTCTTT. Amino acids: CASRKDIMNTEAFF.

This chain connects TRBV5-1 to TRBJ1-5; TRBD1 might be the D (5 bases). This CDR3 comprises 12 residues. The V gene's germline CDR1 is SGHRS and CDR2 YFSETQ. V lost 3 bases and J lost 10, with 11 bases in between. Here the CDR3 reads CASSSTGGPQHF. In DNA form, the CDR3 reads TGCGCCAGCAGCTCCACTGGGGGACCCCAGCATTTT.

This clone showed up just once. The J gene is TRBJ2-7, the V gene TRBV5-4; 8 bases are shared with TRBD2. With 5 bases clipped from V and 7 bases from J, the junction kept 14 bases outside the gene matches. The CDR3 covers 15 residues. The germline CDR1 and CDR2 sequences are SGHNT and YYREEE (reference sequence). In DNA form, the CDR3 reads TGTGCCAGCAGTTTTTCTCGGGGGGGGAGCGAGGAGCAGTACTTC. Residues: CASSFSRGGSEEQYF.

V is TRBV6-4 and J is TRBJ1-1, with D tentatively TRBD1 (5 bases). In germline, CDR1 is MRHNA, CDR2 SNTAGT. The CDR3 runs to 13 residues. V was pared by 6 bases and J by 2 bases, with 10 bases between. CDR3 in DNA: TGTGCCAGCAGCGCCGACAGAAACACTGAAGCTTTCTTT. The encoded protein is CASSADRNTEAFF.

The CDR3 here is CASSFTQRNSPLHF. The CDR3 DNA sequence: TGTGCCAGCAGCTTTACGCAGAGGAATTCACCCCTCCACTTT. This sequence joins TRBV7-9 and TRBJ1-6, with D hard to call. This CDR3 is 14 amino acids long. V was pared by 3 bases and J by 7 bases, with 10 bases between. Germline V lookup: CDR1 SEHNR, CDR2 FQNEAQ (reference sequence).

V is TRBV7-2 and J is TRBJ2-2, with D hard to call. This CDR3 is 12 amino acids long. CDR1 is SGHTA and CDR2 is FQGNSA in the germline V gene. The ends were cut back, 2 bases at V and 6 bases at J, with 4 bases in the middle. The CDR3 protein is CASSLSAGELFF. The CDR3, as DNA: TGTGCCAGCAGCTTATCGGCCGGGGAGCTGTTTTTT.

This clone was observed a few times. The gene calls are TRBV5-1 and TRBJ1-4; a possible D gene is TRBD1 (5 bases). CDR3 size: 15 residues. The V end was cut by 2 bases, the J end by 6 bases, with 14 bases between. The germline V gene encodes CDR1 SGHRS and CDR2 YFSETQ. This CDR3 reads CASSFGTGRDEKLFF. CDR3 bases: TGCGCCAGCAGCTTTGGAACGGGGCGGGATGAAAAACTGTTTTTT.